This entry lists 27 T cell receptor beta chains sequenced from one sample in a study of blood T cell repertoires in COVID-19. The method was immunoSEQ multiplex PCR; TCRdb's version includes in-frame clones alone and lacks a portion of them. The sample lists around 250,000 clones, approximately 86% occurring once. The sample taken for sequencing was peripheral blood. The receptor source for this set is a woman in her sixties who had recovered from COVID-19.

V and J are TRBV5-6 and TRBJ2-3, with 10 bases that match TRBD2. With V trimmed by 1 base and J by 3 bases, 8 bases remained unmatched. This CDR3 contains 17 residues. Germline CDR1 and CDR2: SGHDT and YYEEEE. In DNA, the CDR3 is TGTGCCAGCAGCTTGAGGTTAACACTAGCGGGGACAGATACGCAGTATTTT. Its translation: CASSLRLTLAGTDTQYF.

This clone was found many times. This rearrangement joins TRBV19 to TRBJ2-7; 10 bases are a match to TRBD1. CDR1 LNHDA and CDR2 SQIVND come from the germline V gene (reference sequence). Unmatched junction bases numbered 7, after V lost 4 bases and J lost 4 bases. The CDR3 runs to 15 residues. The CDR3 coding sequence is TGTGCCAGTAGTAGGAGCCAGGACAGGGGGTACGAGCAGTACTTC. Translating gives CASSRSQDRGYEQYF.

This rearrangement joins TRBV27 to TRBJ2-5; TRBD1 is a possible D gene (6 bases). Germline V gives CDR1 MNHEY, CDR2 SMNVEV (reference sequence). V gave up 9 bases and J gave up 4 bases, with 21 bases separating them. CDR3 size: 15 residues. This CDR3 is CASSGTPLSVETQYF. Written as DNA, the CDR3 is TGTGCCAGTTCCGGGACACCCCTATCTGTAGAGACCCAGTACTTC.

The gene calls are TRBV5-8 and TRBJ1-1; 9 positions match TRBD1. The trim removed 6 bases at V and 4 bases at J, leaving 7 bases unmatched. Germline assignment: CDR1 SGHTS and CDR2 YDEGEE. The CDR3 length is 14 residues. CDR3 residues: CASTTGGSSTEAFF. The CDR3 DNA reads TGTGCCAGCACGACAGGGGGTAGTAGCACTGAAGCTTTCTTT.

The chain links TRBV19 to TRBJ1-5; D perhaps matches TRBD1 (5 bases). V lost 4 bases to trimming and J lost 7 bases, with 14 bases between them. The germline V gene encodes CDR1 LNHDA and CDR2 SQIVND (reference sequence). The CDR3 totals 14 residues. DNA of the CDR3: TGTGCCAGTAGTAATCGACAGCTCTGGCAGCCCCAGCATTTT. This encodes CASSNRQLWQPQHF.

The V and J genes are TRBV10-3 and TRBJ1-1; D is ambiguous. CDR1 and CDR2 from the germline V gene are ENHRY and SYGVKD. V was shortened by 4 bases and J by 0 bases, with 6 bases between the two germline ends. The CDR3 sequence is 13 residues long. This chain's CDR3 is CAISGAVNTEAFF. The CDR3 nucleotides are TGTGCCATCAGTGGGGCAGTGAACACTGAAGCTTTCTTT.

The chain carries TRBV4-1 and TRBJ1-2; D might be TRBD1 (5 bases). The CDR3 sequence is 15 residues long. Germline V lookup: CDR1 MGHRA, CDR2 YSYEKL. Trimming took 2 bases from V and 7 from J, leaving 17 bases between them. CDR3 DNA sequence: TGCGCCAGCAGCCAACCCGGTAATGGTAGGGGTGGCTACACCTTC. Its translation is CASSQPGNGRGGYTF.

The sample holds one count of this clone. The chain's CDR3 is CASSLTLTATDTQYF. For the CDR3, the DNA is TGTGCCAGCAGCTTAACATTGACAGCCACAGATACGCAGTATTTT. The V gene is TRBV7-3, the J gene TRBJ2-3; TRBD1 might be the D (5 bases). Trimming took 0 bases from V and 2 from J, leaving 9 bases between them. The CDR3 extends over 15 amino acids. CDR1 is SGHTA, CDR2 FQGTGA, per germline.

The rearrangement uses TRBV18 and TRBJ1-1; D uncertain. CDR1 KGHSH and CDR2 LQKENI come from the germline V gene. This CDR3 region has 15 residues. The V and J ends lost 3 bases and 5 bases respectively, with 16 bases between them. The CDR3 nucleotides read TGTGCCAGCTCACCCATCGGAGACGGAGGGACTGAAGCTTTCTTT. Translation gives CASSPIGDGGTEAFF.

The chain has TRBV19 and TRBJ2-7; 7 nucleotides agree with TRBD1. With 10 bases clipped from V and 1 base from J, the junction kept 7 bases outside the gene matches. Germline V gene lookup returns CDR1 LNHDA and CDR2 SQIVND (reference sequence). The CDR3 consists of 13 residues. The CDR3 sequence: CATKQGNSYEQYF. The CDR3 region has the DNA TGTGCCACCAAACAGGGGAATTCCTACGAGCAGTACTTC. Filled out from reference TRBV19 and TRBJ2-7, the complete variable domain reads DGGITQSPKYLFRKEGQNVTLSCEQNLNHDAMYWYRQDPGQGLRLIYYSQIVNDFQKGDIAEGYSVSREKKESFPLTVTSAQKNPTAFYLCATKQGNSYEQYFGPGTRLTVT.

The CDR3 protein is CASSSSTGVNEKLFF. CDR3 coding DNA: TGTGCCAGCTCGTCGTCGACAGGGGTTAATGAAAAACTGTTTTTT. The genes are TRBV18 and TRBJ1-4, with 8 bases lining up with TRBD1. With V trimmed by 6 bases and J by 4 bases, 7 bases remained unmatched. The CDR3 consists of 15 residues. Germline V CDR1 and CDR2: KGHSH, LQKENI.

This clone was observed a single time. The chain combines TRBV7-8 with TRBJ1-1; the D is unclear. The CDR3 is 15 residues long. Trimming took off 0 bases at V and 4 bases at J, with 12 bases between the two ends. Germline V gene lookup returns CDR1 SGHVS and CDR2 FQNEAQ. The CDR3 loop reads CASSLAASPGTEAFF. The CDR3 coding sequence is TGTGCCAGCAGCTTAGCCGCCTCTCCGGGCACTGAAGCTTTCTTT.

J is TRBJ2-5 and V is TRBV3-1 (or the pseudogene TRBV3-2); 8 positions agree with TRBD2. The V gene's germline CDR1 is LGHDT and CDR2 YNNKEL (reference sequence). CDR3 length equals 14 residues. The J segment lost 7 bases and the V segment lost 1 base, leaving 5 bases of the junction unmatched. CDR3 sequence reads: CASSQAGAGGTQYF. DNA of the CDR3: TGTGCCAGCAGCCAAGCAGGTGCGGGGGGGACCCAGTACTTC.

As concerns this clone: Additional DNA sequences in this sample encode the identical CDR3. The chain combines TRBV11-2 with TRBJ1-1, with 7 nucleotides matching TRBD1. This CDR3 has 13 amino acids. Trimming took 5 bases from V and 3 from J; bases not matched to a gene: 3. The germline V gene encodes CDR1 SGHAT and CDR2 FQNNGV. The CDR3 spells CASSLDRDTEAFF. The CDR3 DNA reads as TGTGCCAGCAGCCTCGACAGGGACACTGAAGCTTTCTTT.

CDR3: CASSSRTGNGRETQYF. CDR3 sequence (DNA): TGTGCCAGCAGTTCCCGGACAGGGAATGGCCGAGAGACCCAGTACTTC. J is TRBJ2-5 and V is TRBV28; TRBD1 agrees at 8 bases. This CDR3 contains 16 residues. Unmatched junction bases numbered 11, after V lost 4 bases and J lost 4 bases. Germline CDR1 reads MDHEN; CDR2 reads SYDVKM.

The chain joins TRBV28 to TRBJ2-1, with 9 bases lining up with TRBD2. The CDR3 has 18 amino acids. J gave up 10 bases and V 5 bases, and 21 bases lay outside the gene matches. Germline V lookup: CDR1 MDHEN, CDR2 SYDVKM. The CDR3 spells CASSLDPTSGGPLGEQFF. For the CDR3, the DNA is TGTGCCAGCAGTCTAGATCCCACCAGCGGGGGGCCTCTAGGAGAGCAGTTCTTC. The variable domain in full, completed from reference TRBV28 and TRBJ2-1, reads DVKVTQSSRYLVKRTGEKVFLECVQDMDHENMFWYRQDPGLGLRLIYFSYDVKMKEKGDIPEGYSVSREKKERFSLILESASTNQTSMYLCASSLDPTSGGPLGEQFFGPGTRLTVL.

This clone was picked up one time. V is TRBV7-2 and J is TRBJ2-7, with D perhaps matching TRBD1 (6 bases). Germline V gives CDR1 SGHTA, CDR2 FQGNSA. Trimming pared 2 bases from V and 4 bases from J, leaving 18 bases between. This CDR3 contains 16 residues. CDR3 region: CASSLSPGDQGYEQYF. The DNA of the CDR3 is TGTGCCAGCAGCTTATCGCCAGGGGACCAAGGGTACGAGCAGTACTTC.

The chain employs TRBV7-2 and TRBJ1-4; 9 bases are shared with TRBD1. Germline CDR1 SGHTA, CDR2 FQGNSA. J lost 6 bases, V lost 0 bases, and 5 bases had no gene match. There are 16 residues in the CDR3. The CDR3 DNA reads TGTGCCAGCAGCTTAGCGGGACAGGGAAATTATGAAAAACTGTTTTTT. Amino acids: CASSLAGQGNYEKLFF. Together with reference TRBV7-2 and TRBJ1-4, the CDR3 gives the full variable domain: GAGVSQSPSNKVTEKGKDVELRCDPISGHTALYWYRQSLGQGLEFLIYFQGNSAPDKSGLPSDRFSAERTGGSVSTLTIQRTQQEDSAVYLCASSLAGQGNYEKLFFGSGTQLSVL.

This chain links TRBV15 with TRBJ2-5, with TRBD1 as a possible D gene (5 bases). The CDR3 is 15 amino acids. From germline, CDR1 is LNHNV and CDR2 YYDKDF (reference sequence). V lost 3 bases to trimming and J lost 4 bases, with 15 bases between them. The CDR3 loop reads CATSRGRGLRETQYF. The CDR3 DNA reads as TGTGCCACCAGCAGGGGGCGTGGGTTACGAGAGACCCAGTACTTC.

V and J are TRBV3-1 (or the pseudogene TRBV3-2) and TRBJ1-1; 7 bases are shared with TRBD1. With V trimmed by 0 bases and J by 5 bases, 9 bases remained unmatched. The CDR3 length is 16 residues. Germline V lookup: CDR1 LGHDT, CDR2 YNNKEL (reference sequence). CDR3 in DNA: TGTGCCAGCAGCCAAGATCCCCTGACAGGGCGGACTGAAGCTTTCTTT. Its translation: CASSQDPLTGRTEAFF.

This clone was detected only once. This chain uses TRBV7-2 with TRBJ1-2; TRBD1 agrees at 10 bases. V lost 2 bases, J lost 5 bases, and 5 bases stayed unmatched. The CDR3 loop spans 15 amino acids. Germline loops: CDR1 SGHTA, CDR2 FQGNSA. The CDR3 sequence: CASSLRTGGHYGYTF. The CDR3 nucleotides are TGTGCCAGCAGCTTACGGACAGGGGGTCATTATGGCTACACCTTC.

The V call is TRBV7-8, the J call TRBJ1-2, with TRBD1 matching over 8 bases. With V trimmed by 7 bases and J by 1 base, 8 bases remained unmatched. This CDR3 has 15 residues. CDR1 SGHVS and CDR2 FQNEAQ come from the germline V gene. In nucleotides, the CDR3 is TGTGCCAGCACACCGAGGACAGGGCTTAACTATGGCTACACCTTC. Protein product: CASTPRTGLNYGYTF.

The V and J genes are TRBV3-1 (or the pseudogene TRBV3-2) and TRBJ1-5, with 10 bases lining up with TRBD1. The V gene end was trimmed by 5 bases and the J gene end by 5 bases; junction bases not matched to a gene: 6. The CDR3 loop spans 15 amino acids. CDR1 LGHDT and CDR2 YNNKEL come from the germline V gene (reference sequence). This chain's CDR3 is CASSSRTGGDQPQHF. CDR3 DNA: TGTGCCAGCAGCTCTCGGACAGGGGGTGATCAGCCCCAGCATTTT.

This clone has only a few counts. The chain employs TRBV6-4 and TRBJ2-1; maybe TRBD1 (6 bases). Deletions cut 2 bases from V and 4 bases from J, with 15 bases between. The CDR3 has 16 residues. Germline CDR1 is MRHNA and CDR2 is SNTAGT. CDR3 region: CASSDGADREYNEQFF. CDR3 bases: TGTGCCAGCAGTGACGGAGCGGACAGAGAATACAATGAGCAGTTCTTC.

The chain is built from TRBV5-4 and TRBJ1-1; D perhaps matches TRBD1 (6 bases). Trimming cost V 4 bases and J 3 bases, with 13 bases left between them. Germline V gene lookup returns CDR1 SGHNT and CDR2 YYREEE (reference sequence). This CDR3 comprises 14 residues. Here the CDR3 reads CASSRNREYTEAFF. The CDR3 coding sequence is TGTGCCAGCAGCCGAAACAGGGAATACACTGAAGCTTTCTTT.

The chain couples TRBV6-6 to TRBJ1-2; 8 bases map to TRBD1. Per the germline V gene, CDR1 is MNHNY and CDR2 is SVGAGI (reference sequence). Trimming took 5 bases from V and 1 from J; bases not matched to a gene: 6. This CDR3 comprises 15 residues. For the CDR3, the DNA is TGTGCCAGCAGTCCCCCAGGACAGGGTAACTATGGCTACACCTTC. It yields the protein CASSPPGQGNYGYTF.

V usage is TRBV14 and J usage is TRBJ2-7; 10 nucleotides align to TRBD1. From germline, CDR1 is SGHDN and CDR2 FVKESK. Trimming cost V 5 bases and J 6 bases; bases outside gene matches: 4. The CDR3 sequence is 13 residues long. CDR3 sequence reads: CASSWDRGAEQYF. CDR3 DNA sequence: TGTGCCAGCAGCTGGGACAGGGGTGCCGAGCAGTACTTC.